The 14 T cell receptor beta chains given below trace back to one sample, sequenced in a study of cytomegalovirus exposure and HLA in healthy donors. The PCR ran on 60 Vbeta and 13 Jbeta primers. Measured with immunoSEQ multiplex PCR; TCRdb has only the in-frame clones, and not every one. This repertoire shows more than 120,000 clones, about four fifths found once; its top ten account for around 2.5%. Sequences were obtained from PBMCs. The origin of the receptors is a male donor in good health and CMV-seronegative.

The V and J genes are TRBV10-1 and TRBJ2-3, with TRBD2 matching 10 bases. Trimming took 6 bases from V and 8 from J; bases not matched to a gene: 8. This CDR3 region has 14 residues. In germline, CDR1 is WNHNN, CDR2 SYGVQD (reference sequence). CDR3 sequence (DNA): TGCGCCAGCAGAGCCGGGACTAGCGATGTTACGCAGTATTTT. Its translation is CASRAGTSDVTQYF.

This clone was seen only once. This chain links TRBV2 with TRBJ1-5; D is unclear. This CDR3 has 15 residues. Germline V gene data show CDR1 as SNHLY and CDR2 as FYNNEI. V was shortened by 5 bases and J by 4 bases, with 15 bases between the two germline ends. CDR3 residues: CASSWGGRRNQPQHF. The DNA of the CDR3 is TGTGCCAGCAGTTGGGGAGGGAGGAGAAATCAGCCCCAGCATTTT.

This clone was found a few times. This chain links TRBV7-2 with TRBJ2-7; D is possibly TRBD2 (6 bases). The CDR3 runs 12 residues. Germline values: CDR1 SGHTA, CDR2 FQGNSA. With 3 bases removed from V and 7 bases from J, the gap between germline ends came to 10 bases. The CDR3 coding sequence is TGTGCCAGCAGCTTTAGGGCGGGGGAGCAGTACTTC. This codes for CASSFRAGEQYF.

The V gene is TRBV9, the J gene TRBJ2-3; D gene uncertain. Germline V gives CDR1 SGDLS, CDR2 YYNGEE. The CDR3 runs 15 residues. V lost 0 bases to trimming and J lost 1 base, with 9 bases between them. The CDR3 loop reads CASSVGLDGTDTQYF. DNA for the CDR3: TGTGCCAGCAGCGTAGGTCTAGACGGCACAGATACGCAGTATTTT.

The chain carries TRBV10-1 and TRBJ2-7; 8 bases agree with TRBD1. Germline-derived CDR1 and CDR2 are WNHNN and SYGVQD (reference sequence). The CDR3 is made up of 15 amino acids. The J segment lost 6 bases and the V segment lost 1 base, leaving 8 bases of the junction unmatched. CDR3 coding DNA: TGCGCCAGCAGTGAGTACTCAGGACAGGGCTTCGAGCAGTACTTC. Amino acids: CASSEYSGQGFEQYF.

The chain recombines TRBV7-2 with TRBJ1-4; maybe TRBD1 (6 bases). Germline V CDR1 and CDR2: SGHTA, FQGNSA. This CDR3 contains 14 residues. V lost 3 bases and J 5 bases, leaving 10 bases between the germline ends. CDR3 DNA: TGTGCCAGCAGCTTGACAGGACCCAATGAAAAACTGTTTTTT. Encoded protein: CASSLTGPNEKLFF.

The chain couples TRBV19 to TRBJ2-5; 9 positions match TRBD1. Germline CDR1 is LNHDA and CDR2 is SQIVND (reference sequence). The CDR3 loop spans 16 amino acids. J gave up 2 bases and V 5 bases, and 9 bases lay outside the gene matches. The CDR3 DNA sequence: TGTGCCAGTAGTCCCTACGGGACAGGGTTACAAGAGACCCAGTACTTC. This translates into CASSPYGTGLQETQYF.

The chain carries TRBV7-8 and TRBJ1-1, with 8 bases aligning to TRBD1. The CDR3 extends over 13 amino acids. V lost 1 base to trimming and J lost 11 bases; unmatched junction nucleotides: 6. Germline V gene lookup returns CDR1 SGHVS and CDR2 FQNEAQ. The CDR3 nucleotides read TGTGCCAGCAGCTTAGTGCAGGGGGCCGACGCTTTCTTT. This encodes CASSLVQGADAFF.

For this clone: The junction shows a germline mismatch at one end, possibly a read error. The gene calls are TRBV6-5 and TRBJ1-1; weak D call: TRBD1 (6 bases). The germline V gene encodes CDR1 MNHEY and CDR2 SVGAGI. There are 13 residues in the CDR3. The CDR3, as DNA: TGTGCCAGCAGCCGCCCGGGGGGCACTGAAGTTTTCTTT. Protein product: CASSRPGGTEVFF.

On this clone: Compared with germline, one end of the junction differs, possibly owing to a read error. The chain uses TRBV7-8 and TRBJ1-1, with D perhaps TRBD1 (6 bases). This CDR3 spans 14 amino acids. Germline V gives CDR1 SGHVS, CDR2 FQNEAQ. This chain's CDR3 is CVSSSEGGGTEAFF. Here the CDR3 DNA reads TGTGTCAGCAGCTCCGAGGGGGGGGGCACTGAAGCTTTCTTT.

The V gene is TRBV9, the J gene TRBJ2-1; 11 bases fit TRBD2. Germline trimming cut 3 bases from V and 4 bases from J; bases unmatched to any gene: 12. The germline V gene encodes CDR1 SGDLS and CDR2 YYNGEE. The CDR3 runs 18 residues. The CDR3: CASSARGRTSGFYNEQFF. The DNA of the CDR3 is TGTGCCAGCAGCGCGCGGGGGCGGACTAGCGGGTTTTACAATGAGCAGTTCTTC.

The chain couples TRBV5-1 to TRBJ2-3, with D tentatively TRBD1 (6 bases). Trimming took off 4 bases at V and 0 bases at J, with 18 bases between the two ends. There are 17 residues in the CDR3. Germline CDR1 reads SGHRS; CDR2 reads YFSETQ. CDR3 in DNA: TGCGCCAGCAGCCGCCCTCCTACAGGGCCGAGCACAGATACGCAGTATTTT. Translated: CASSRPPTGPSTDTQYF.

In its sample, this clone was seen once. Germline and junction disagree at one end, which may indicate a read error. Other DNA sequences of this sample code for an identical CDR3. V is TRBV5-7 and J is TRBJ1-2, with 8 bases lining up with TRBD1. TRBV5-7 has ORF status, its function being uncertain. CDR3 length equals 18 residues. The CDR3 loop reads CASSLGITRGLQDYGYTF. The CDR3, as DNA: TGTGCCAGCAGCTTGGGGATAACCAGGGGGCTTCAAGATTATGGCTACACCTTT.

The V and J genes are TRBV6-1 and TRBJ1-3, with a possible D match to TRBD1 (5 bases). V was trimmed by 2 bases and J by 0 bases, leaving 11 bases between them. CDR3 size: 16 residues. Germline values: CDR1 MNHNS, CDR2 SASEGT. CDR3 in DNA: TGTGCCAGCAGTGAACTAAGTGACAGCTCTGGAAACACCATATATTTT. Translating gives CASSELSDSSGNTIYF.